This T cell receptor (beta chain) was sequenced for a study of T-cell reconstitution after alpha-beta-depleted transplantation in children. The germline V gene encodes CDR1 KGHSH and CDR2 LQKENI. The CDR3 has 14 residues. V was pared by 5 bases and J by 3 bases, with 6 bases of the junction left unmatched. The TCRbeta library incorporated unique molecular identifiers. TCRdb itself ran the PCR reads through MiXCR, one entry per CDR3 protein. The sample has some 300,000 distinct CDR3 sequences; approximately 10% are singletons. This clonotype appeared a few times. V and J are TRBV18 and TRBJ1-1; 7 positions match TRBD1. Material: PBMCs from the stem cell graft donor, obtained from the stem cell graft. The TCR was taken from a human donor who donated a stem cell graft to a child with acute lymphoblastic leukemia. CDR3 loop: CASSTQGRDTEAFF. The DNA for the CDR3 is TGTGCCAGCTCAACACAGGGGCGCGACACTGAAGCTTTCTTT.